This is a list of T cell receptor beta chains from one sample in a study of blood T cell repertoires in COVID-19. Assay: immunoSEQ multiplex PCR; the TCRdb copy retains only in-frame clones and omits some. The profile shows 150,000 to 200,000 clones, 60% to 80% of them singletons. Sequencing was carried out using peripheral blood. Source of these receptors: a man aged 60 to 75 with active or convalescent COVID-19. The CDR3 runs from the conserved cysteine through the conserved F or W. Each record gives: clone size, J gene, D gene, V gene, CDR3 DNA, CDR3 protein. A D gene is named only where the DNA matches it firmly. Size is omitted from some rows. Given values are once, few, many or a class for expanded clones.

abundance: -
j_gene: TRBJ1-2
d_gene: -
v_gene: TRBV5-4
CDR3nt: TGTGCCAGCAGCTTTGGACAGTATGGCTACACCTTC
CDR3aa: CASSFGQYGYTF

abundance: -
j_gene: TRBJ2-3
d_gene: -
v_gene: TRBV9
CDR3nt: TGTGCCAGCAGCGTAGATTGGCAGTGGACAGATACGCAGTATTTT
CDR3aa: CASSVDWQWTDTQYF

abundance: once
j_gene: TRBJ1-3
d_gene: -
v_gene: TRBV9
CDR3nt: TGTGCCAGCAGCGTAGGGGGGCCAGACCGATCTGGAAACACCATATATTTT
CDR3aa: CASSVGGPDRSGNTIYF

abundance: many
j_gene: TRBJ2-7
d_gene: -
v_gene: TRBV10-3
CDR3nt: TGTGCCATCAGCAGGGGCTACGAGCAGTACTTC
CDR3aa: CAISRGYEQYF

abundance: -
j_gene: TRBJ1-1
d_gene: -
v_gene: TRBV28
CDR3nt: TGTGCCAGCAGTTTACCTCCCTATGCAGGGGCTGAAGCTTTCTTT
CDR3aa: CASSLPPYAGAEAFF

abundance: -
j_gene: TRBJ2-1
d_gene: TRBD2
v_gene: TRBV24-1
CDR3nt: TGTGCCACCAGTGTCCCCCACGGGACTAGCGGATACAATGAGCAGTTCTTC
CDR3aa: CATSVPHGTSGYNEQFF

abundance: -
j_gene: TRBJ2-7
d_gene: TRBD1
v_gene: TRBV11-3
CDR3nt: TGTGCCAGCAGCCTGACAGGGGCCTACGAGCAGTACTTC
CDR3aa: CASSLTGAYEQYF

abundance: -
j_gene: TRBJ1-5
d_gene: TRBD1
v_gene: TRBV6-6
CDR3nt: TGTGCCAGCAGTTCCGGGACAGCTAATCAGCCCCAGCATTTT
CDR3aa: CASSSGTANQPQHF

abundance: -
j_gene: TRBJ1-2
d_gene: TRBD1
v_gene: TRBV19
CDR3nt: TGTGCCAGTAGCCGGGACAGGGACGATGGCTACACCTTC
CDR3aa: CASSRDRDDGYTF

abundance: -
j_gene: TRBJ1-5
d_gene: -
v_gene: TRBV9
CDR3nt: TGTGCCAGCAGCGTAGGAGCGGGGCAGGACAACAATCAGCCCCAGCATTTT
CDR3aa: CASSVGAGQDNNQPQHF

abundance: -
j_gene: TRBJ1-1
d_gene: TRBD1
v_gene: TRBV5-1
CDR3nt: TGCGCCAGCAGCTTGGGGTATCTTGGGACAGCGAACACTGAAGCTTTCTTT
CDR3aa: CASSLGYLGTANTEAFF

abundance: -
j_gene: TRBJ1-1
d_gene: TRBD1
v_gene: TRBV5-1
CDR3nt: TGCGCCAGCAGCTTGGGACGGGACAGGGAAGCTTTCTTT
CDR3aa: CASSLGRDREAFF

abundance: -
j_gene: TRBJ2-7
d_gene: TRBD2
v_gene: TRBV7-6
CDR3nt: TGTGCCAGCAGCTTAGGACTAGCGGGAAACTACGAGCAGTACTTC
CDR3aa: CASSLGLAGNYEQYF

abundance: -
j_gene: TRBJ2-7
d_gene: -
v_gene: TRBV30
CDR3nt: TGTGCCTGGGGGACTGATTCCTACGAGCAGTACTTC
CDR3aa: CAWGTDSYEQYF

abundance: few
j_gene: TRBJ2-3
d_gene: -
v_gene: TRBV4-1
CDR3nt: TGCGCCAGCAGCGACCTCAGGGGGCGGGGGAGCACAGATACGCAGTATTTT
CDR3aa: CASSDLRGRGSTDTQYF

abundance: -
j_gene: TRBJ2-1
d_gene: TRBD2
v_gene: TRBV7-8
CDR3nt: TGTGCCAGCAGACAGGGACTAGCGCATGAGCAGTTCTTC
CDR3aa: CASRQGLAHEQFF

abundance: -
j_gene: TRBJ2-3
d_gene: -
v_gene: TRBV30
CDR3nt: TGTGCCTGGAGTGGTGACGGGGGCACAGATACGCAGTATTTT
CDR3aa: CAWSGDGGTDTQYF

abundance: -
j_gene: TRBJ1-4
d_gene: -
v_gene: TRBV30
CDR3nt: TGTGCCTGGAGCAGACAGGCCGGGGAAAAACTGTTTTTT
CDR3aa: CAWSRQAGEKLFF

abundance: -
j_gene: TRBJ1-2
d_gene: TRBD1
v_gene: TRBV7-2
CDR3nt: TGTGCCAGCAGCTTATTAACAGGGGCTAACTATGGCTACACCTTC
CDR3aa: CASSLLTGANYGYTF

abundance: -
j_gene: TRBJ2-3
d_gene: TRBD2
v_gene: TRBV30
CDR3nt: TGTGCCTGGAGTGTCGGGACTAGCGGGGTACTTGATACGCAGTATTTT
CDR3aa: CAWSVGTSGVLDTQYF

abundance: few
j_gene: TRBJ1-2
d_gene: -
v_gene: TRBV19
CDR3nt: TGTGCCAGTACGCGGAGGGACTATGGCTACACCTTC
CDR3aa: CASTRRDYGYTF

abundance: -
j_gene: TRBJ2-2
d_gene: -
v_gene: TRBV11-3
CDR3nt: TGTGCCAGCAGCTCGGCCGGGGAGCTGTTTTTT
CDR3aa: CASSSAGELFF